This T cell receptor beta chain appears in the sequencing data of a study of cytomegalovirus exposure and HLA in healthy donors. The donors were members of the roughly 130-subject validation cohort (separate from the approximately 730-subject first cohort). V lost 5 bases and J 0 bases, leaving 14 bases between the germline ends. This CDR3 spans 16 amino acids. The germline gives CDR1 SGHNT, CDR2 YYREEE (reference sequence). Assay: immunoSEQ multiplex PCR; the TCRdb copy retains only in-frame clones and omits some. The sample lists under 200,000 clones; around 96% were seen once. Regarding the study as a whole: One later analysis, an examination of the roughly 130 validation repertoires, found that first-cohort TCR clusters tended to co-occur in them.

Note on this clone: Antigen: not known.

The TCR sequence derives from a woman aged 18-29 years in good health and CMV-seronegative. The rearrangement uses TRBV5-4 and TRBJ2-2, with a possible D match to TRBD2 (6 bases). The sequencing sample was made of PBMCs. CDR3 bases: TGTGCCAGCAGTCCGCAGGCGGGGACGAACACCGGGGAGCTGTTTTTT. This sequence encodes CASSPQAGTNTGELFF. Full variable domain (rest looked up from reference TRBV5-4 and TRBJ2-2): ETGVTQSPTHLIKTRGQQVTLRCSSQSGHNTVSWYQQALGQGPQFIFQYYREEENGRGNFPPRFSGLQFPNYSSELNVNALELDDSALYLCASSPQAGTNTGELFFGEGSRLTVL.